The 20 T cell receptor beta chains given below trace back to one sample, sequenced in a study of a mutant IDH1 vaccine in newly diagnosed glioma. As to time point: week 23, last vaccination. What each vaccine dose contained was 300 ug of mutant IDH1 20-mer peptide, accompanied by topical imiquimod. Measured with immunoSEQ multiplex PCR; TCRdb has only the in-frame clones, and not every one. The data contain fewer than 45,000 clones, around 93% of them seen just once; the ten biggest clones take up under 5%. Their recognized antigens are unknown. Sequencing used PBMCs, obtained from a glioma patient whose treatment included an IDH1 peptide vaccine. The receptor source for this set is a man in his forties or fifties with glioma.

For the CDR3, the DNA is TGCGCCAGCAGCCAAGTGCGACTACCTGCCTACGAGCAGTACTTC. Translated: CASSQVRLPAYEQYF. The chain uses TRBV4-1 and TRBJ2-7; D perhaps matches TRBD2 (5 bases). The CDR3 covers 15 residues. Trimming shortened V by 1 base and J by 2 bases, and 12 bases separated the two germline ends. Germline CDR1 is MGHRA and CDR2 is YSYEKL.

A single count supports this clone. The chain combines TRBV19 with TRBJ2-2; 9 bases align to TRBD1. The germline V gene encodes CDR1 LNHDA and CDR2 SQIVND (reference sequence). The trim removed 4 bases at V and 4 bases at J, leaving 16 bases unmatched. The CDR3 spans 19 residues. The CDR3 sequence is CASSTHYTDRGRSTGELFF. CDR3 sequence (DNA): TGTGCCAGTAGTACTCACTATACGGACAGGGGCAGAAGCACCGGGGAGCTGTTTTTT.

The V and J genes are TRBV29-1 and TRBJ2-7, with D maybe TRBD1 (5 bases). This CDR3 is built from 13 residues. Germline V gene data show CDR1 as SQVTM and CDR2 as ANQGSEA. V lost 4 bases to trimming and J lost 6 bases, with 16 bases between them. The CDR3 DNA follows: TGCAGCGTTGGAGGCCAGGGAAGAGGCGAGCAGTACTTC. Translated, it gives CSVGGQGRGEQYF.

The rearrangement uses TRBV29-1 and TRBJ2-7; possible D gene TRBD2, 5 bases. The CDR3 length is 12 residues. Germline V lookup: CDR1 SQVTM, CDR2 ANQGSEA. V lost 2 bases and J 6 bases, leaving 11 bases between the germline ends. The CDR3 spells CSVERGSGEQYF. CDR3 coding DNA: TGCAGCGTTGAACGGGGATCGGGCGAGCAGTACTTC.

The gene calls are TRBV30 and TRBJ2-3; tentative D call: TRBD2 (5 bases). Germline V gene lookup returns CDR1 GTSNPN and CDR2 SVGIG (reference sequence). The ends were cut back, 4 bases at V and 7 bases at J, with 9 bases in the middle. This CDR3 has 11 residues. The CDR3 spells CAWTLGNTQYF. CDR3 bases: TGTGCCTGGACCCTCGGGAATACGCAGTATTTT.

V usage is TRBV19 and J usage is TRBJ1-5; D might be TRBD1 (5 bases). The germline V gene encodes CDR1 LNHDA and CDR2 SQIVND (reference sequence). CDR3 length: 16 amino acids. V lost 1 base to trimming and J lost 0 bases, with 10 bases between them. For the CDR3, the DNA is TGTGCCAGTAGTATAGGTGGGGCAGTTAGCAATCAGCCCCAGCATTTT. It codes for CASSIGGAVSNQPQHF.

V and J are TRBV6-5 and TRBJ1-4, with D perhaps TRBD1 (6 bases). Deletions cut 4 bases from V and 4 bases from J, with 7 bases between. The CDR3 spans 13 residues. Germline V gene data show CDR1 as MNHEY and CDR2 as SVGAGI. The CDR3 sequence is CASSSRGNEKLFF. The DNA for the CDR3 is TGTGCCAGCAGTTCCAGGGGTAATGAAAAACTGTTTTTT.

The genes are TRBV4-1 and TRBJ2-2; 7 nucleotides match TRBD2. CDR1 is MGHRA, CDR2 YSYEKL, per germline. The CDR3 is 15 residues long. J lost 5 bases, V lost 1 base, and 4 bases had no gene match. CDR3 nucleotides: TGCGCCAGCAGCCAAGGGCCTAGCGGTACCGGGGAGCTGTTTTTT. It codes for CASSQGPSGTGELFF.

The chain employs TRBV7-9 and TRBJ2-5; tentative D call: TRBD2 (6 bases). The CDR3 contains 14 residues. The V gene's germline CDR1 is SEHNR and CDR2 FQNEAQ (reference sequence). Trimming removed 5 bases at V and 5 bases at J, with 15 bases between. CDR3 coding DNA: TGTGCCAGCAGCCGGACGGGAGTGGGGGAGACCCAGTACTTC. It yields the protein CASSRTGVGETQYF.

The table lists this clone with a count of one. This chain uses TRBV9 with TRBJ2-5; 8 positions match TRBD1. CDR1 is SGDLS and CDR2 is YYNGEE in the germline V gene. Trimming cost V 2 bases and J 1 base; bases outside gene matches: 1. The CDR3 has 14 residues. This chain's CDR3 is CASSVTGGQETQYF. DNA for the CDR3: TGTGCCAGCAGCGTCACAGGGGGCCAAGAGACCCAGTACTTC. Looking up the rest from reference TRBV9 and TRBJ2-5 gives the full variable domain: DSGVTQTPKHLITATGQRVTLRCSPRSGDLSVYWYQQSLDQGLQFLIQYYNGEERAKGNILERFSAQQFPDLHSELNLSSLELGDSALYFCASSVTGGQETQYFGPGTRLLVL.

The chain links TRBV27 to TRBJ1-4, with TRBD1 as a possible D gene (5 bases). The germline CDR1 and CDR2 sequences are MNHEY and SMNVEV (reference sequence). The ends were cut back, 3 bases at V and 5 bases at J, with 10 bases in the middle. CDR3 length equals 14 residues. This CDR3 is CASSFAGQNEKLFF. Here the CDR3 DNA reads TGTGCCAGCAGTTTTGCAGGGCAAAATGAAAAACTGTTTTTT. Full variable domain (outside the CDR3, taken from reference TRBV27 and TRBJ1-4): EAQVTQNPRYLITVTGKKLTVTCSQNMNHEYMSWYRQDPGLGLRQIYYSMNVEVTDKGDVPEGYKVSRKEKRNFPLILESPSPNQTSLYFCASSFAGQNEKLFFGSGTQLSVL.

This chain links TRBV4-1 with TRBJ2-7, with a possible D match to TRBD1 (6 bases). Trimming took 1 base from V and 6 from J, leaving 13 bases between them. The CDR3 has 14 residues. Per the germline V gene, CDR1 is MGHRA and CDR2 is YSYEKL. CDR3 DNA: TGCGCCAGCAGCCAAGTGGCCAGGGGAGTCGAGCAGTACTTC. This encodes CASSQVARGVEQYF.

The chain employs TRBV4-1 and TRBJ1-1; the match to TRBD1 covers 9 bases. V gave up 2 bases and J gave up 6 bases; unmatched junction bases: 10. The CDR3 is 16 amino acids. Germline V lookup: CDR1 MGHRA, CDR2 YSYEKL. The CDR3 sequence: CASSQTTPGTGSEAFF. CDR3 coding DNA: TGCGCCAGCAGCCAAACCACCCCCGGGACAGGGTCTGAAGCTTTCTTT.

This chain uses TRBV27 with TRBJ2-6; D gene ambiguous. This CDR3 has 15 amino acids. The V end lost 0 bases, the J end lost 2 bases, and 5 bases lay between the germline ends. Per germline, CDR1 MNHEY and CDR2 SMNVEV (reference sequence). The CDR3 DNA follows: TGTGCCAGCAGTTTATCAGTTGCTGGGGCCAACGTCCTGACTTTC. This translates into CASSLSVAGANVLTF. The entire variable domain, with the rest obtained from reference TRBV27 and TRBJ2-6, is as follows: EAQVTQNPRYLITVTGKKLTVTCSQNMNHEYMSWYRQDPGLGLRQIYYSMNVEVTDKGDVPEGYKVSRKEKRNFPLILESPSPNQTSLYFCASSLSVAGANVLTFGAGSRLTVL.

The J gene is TRBJ1-1, the V gene TRBV15; D not resolved. This CDR3 contains 13 residues. The V gene's germline CDR1 is LNHNV and CDR2 YYDKDF (reference sequence). V was clipped by 0 bases and J by 5 bases, with 7 bases between them. CDR3 amino acids: CATSREDITEAFF. For the CDR3, the DNA is TGTGCCACCAGCAGAGAAGACATTACTGAAGCTTTCTTT.

The V and J genes are TRBV29-1 and TRBJ2-7, with 8 bases lining up with TRBD1. The V segment lost 3 bases and the J segment 5 bases; nucleotides outside the gene matches: 3. This CDR3 contains 12 residues. Germline values: CDR1 SQVTM, CDR2 ANQGSEA. As DNA, the CDR3 is TGCAGCGTTGACAGGGGGCGCCACGAGCAGTACTTC. Its translation is CSVDRGRHEQYF.

This clone was observed a few times. The V call is TRBV10-1, the J call TRBJ2-3, with D perhaps TRBD2 (6 bases). CDR3 length equals 17 residues. Between the trimmed V and J ends, which lost 2 bases and 2 bases, there was a span of 17 bases. Per germline, CDR1 WNHNN and CDR2 SYGVQD (reference sequence). CDR3 nucleotide sequence: TGCGCCAGCAGTGAGGGTATTGGCGGGGTCCCCACAGATACGCAGTATTTT. This sequence encodes CASSEGIGGVPTDTQYF.

The chain links TRBV19 to TRBJ2-6; D not certain. Germline assignment: CDR1 LNHDA and CDR2 SQIVND (reference sequence). The CDR3 runs 16 residues. Trimming cost V 4 bases and J 2 bases, with 12 bases left between them. CDR3 coding DNA: TGTGCCAGTAGTAGAAGTCAGGCGACTGGGGCCAACGTCCTGACTTTC. It yields the protein CASSRSQATGANVLTF.

The chain carries TRBV5-4 and TRBJ2-1, with a possible D match to TRBD1 (5 bases). The germline gives CDR1 SGHNT, CDR2 YYREEE (reference sequence). The V end was cut by 7 bases, the J end by 9 bases, with 20 bases between. The CDR3 consists of 14 residues. DNA for the CDR3: TGTGCCAGCGGGGTTTGGCAGGGATCGCGTGAGCAGTTCTTC. Protein product: CASGVWQGSREQFF.

The chain employs TRBV7-8 and TRBJ2-7, with 13 bases lining up with TRBD2. Germline-derived CDR1 and CDR2 are SGHVS and FQNEAQ. CDR3 length: 18 amino acids. Losses at the gene ends were 1 base for V and 3 bases for J; bases not matched to a gene: 9. The CDR3 bases are TGTGCCAGCAGCTTAGTAGGGAGACTAGCGGGAGGAAGCTACGAGCAGTACTTC. It codes for CASSLVGRLAGGSYEQYF.